This T cell receptor (beta chain) stems from a study of T cell responses to AZD1222 COVID-19 vaccine. On the study more broadly: Timing groups of about 4 and about 12 weeks for second doses were pooled.

The V segment lost 5 bases and the J segment 3 bases; nucleotides outside the gene matches: 0. Germline-derived CDR1 and CDR2 are MNHNY and SVGAGI (reference sequence). This CDR3 has 13 residues. Note on this clone: Its antigen is as yet unknown.

Clones were sequenced by immunoSEQ multiplex PCR, and TCRdb holds only the in-frame ones, with some missing. The sample holds around 140,000 clones, approximately 90% seen once. Study-wide results and limits: CD4 TCRs associated with vaccination spanned spike, dominating at 160-218 and 743-854.

The V call is TRBV6-6, the J call TRBJ2-7, with 11 bases fitting TRBD1. The TCR originated in an adult in good health. This specimen consisted of peripheral blood, obtained on day 0 of AZD1222 vaccination. CDR3 residues: CASSGTGGYEQYF. The CDR3 DNA reads as TGTGCCAGCAGTGGGACAGGGGGCTACGAGCAGTACTTC.